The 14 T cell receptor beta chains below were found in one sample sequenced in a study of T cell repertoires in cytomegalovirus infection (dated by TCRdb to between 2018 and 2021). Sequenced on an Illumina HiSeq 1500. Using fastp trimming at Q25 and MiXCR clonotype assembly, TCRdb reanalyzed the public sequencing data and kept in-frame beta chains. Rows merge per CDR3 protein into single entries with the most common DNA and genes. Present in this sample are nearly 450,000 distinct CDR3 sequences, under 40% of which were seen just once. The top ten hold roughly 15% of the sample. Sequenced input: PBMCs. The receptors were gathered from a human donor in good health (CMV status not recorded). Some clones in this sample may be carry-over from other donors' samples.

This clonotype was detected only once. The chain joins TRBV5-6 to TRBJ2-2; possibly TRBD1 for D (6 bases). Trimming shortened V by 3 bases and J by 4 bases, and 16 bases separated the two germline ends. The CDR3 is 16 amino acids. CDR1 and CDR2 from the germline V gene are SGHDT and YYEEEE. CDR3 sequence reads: CASSWGARGFTGELFF. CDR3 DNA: TGTGCCAGCAGCTGGGGCGCCAGGGGATTCACCGGGGAGCTGTTTTTT.

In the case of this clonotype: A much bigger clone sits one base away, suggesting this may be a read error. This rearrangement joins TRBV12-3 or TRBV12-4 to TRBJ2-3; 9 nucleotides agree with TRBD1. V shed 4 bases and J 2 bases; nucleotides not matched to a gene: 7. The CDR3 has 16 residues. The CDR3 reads CASSCYRGRNTDTQYF. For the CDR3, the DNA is TGTGCCAGCAGTTGCTACAGGGGGCGGAACACAGATACGCAGTATTTT.

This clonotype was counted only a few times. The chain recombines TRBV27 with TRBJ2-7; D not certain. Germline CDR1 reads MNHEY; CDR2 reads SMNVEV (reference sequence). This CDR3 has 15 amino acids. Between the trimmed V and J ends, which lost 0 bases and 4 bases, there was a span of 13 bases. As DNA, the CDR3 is TGTGCCAGCAGTTTATCTGAGCGTTTGAGGTACGAGCAGTACTTC. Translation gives CASSLSERLRYEQYF.

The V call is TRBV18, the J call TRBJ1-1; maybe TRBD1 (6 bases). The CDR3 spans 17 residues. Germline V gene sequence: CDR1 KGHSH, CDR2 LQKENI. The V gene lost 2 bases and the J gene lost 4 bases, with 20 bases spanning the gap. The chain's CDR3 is CASSPGAGGLVSTEAFF. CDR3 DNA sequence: TGTGCCAGCTCACCAGGGGCCGGGGGGCTTGTGAGCACTGAAGCTTTCTTT.

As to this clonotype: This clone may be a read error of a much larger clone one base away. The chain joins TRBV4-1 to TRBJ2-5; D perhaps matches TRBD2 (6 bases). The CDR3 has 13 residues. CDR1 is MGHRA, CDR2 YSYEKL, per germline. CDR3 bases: TGCGACAGCAGCCAAGAGGGGAGGAAGACCCAGTACTTC. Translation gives CDSSQEGRKTQYF.

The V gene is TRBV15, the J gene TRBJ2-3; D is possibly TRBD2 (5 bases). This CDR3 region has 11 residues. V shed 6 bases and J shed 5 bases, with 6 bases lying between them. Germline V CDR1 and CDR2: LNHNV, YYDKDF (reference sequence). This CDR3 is CATSRGDTQYF. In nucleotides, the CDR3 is TGTGCCACCAGTCGGGGAGATACGCAGTATTTT.

The CDR3 coding sequence is TGTGCCAGCAGCTTCGGGGGGGCTCTAAATACGCAGTATTTT. It codes for CASSFGGALNTQYF. The chain links TRBV7-3 to TRBJ2-3, with 8 nucleotides matching TRBD2. The germline V gene has CDR1 SGHTA and CDR2 FQGTGA. Unmatched junction bases numbered 6, after V lost 3 bases and J lost 7 bases. CDR3 length equals 14 residues.

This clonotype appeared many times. Written as DNA, the CDR3 is TGTGCCAGCAGTGAAGCTGTCCCAGGGTGGGGAAACAATCAGCCCCAGCATTTT. Its protein product is CASSEAVPGWGNNQPQHF. The chain links TRBV6-1 to TRBJ1-5; D is perhaps TRBD1 (5 bases). The length of the CDR3 is 18 residues. Trimming removed 0 bases at V and 3 bases at J, with 18 bases between. CDR1 is MNHNS and CDR2 is SASEGT in the germline V gene.

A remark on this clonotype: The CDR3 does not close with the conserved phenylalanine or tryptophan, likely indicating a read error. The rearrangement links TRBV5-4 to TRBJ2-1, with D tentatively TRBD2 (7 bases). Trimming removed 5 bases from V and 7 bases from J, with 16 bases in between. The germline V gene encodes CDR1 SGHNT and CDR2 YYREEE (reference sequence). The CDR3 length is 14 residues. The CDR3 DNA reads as TGTGCCAGCAGATTAGGAGGGGGGGTAAATGAGCAGTTCTTA. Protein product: CASRLGGGVNEQFL.

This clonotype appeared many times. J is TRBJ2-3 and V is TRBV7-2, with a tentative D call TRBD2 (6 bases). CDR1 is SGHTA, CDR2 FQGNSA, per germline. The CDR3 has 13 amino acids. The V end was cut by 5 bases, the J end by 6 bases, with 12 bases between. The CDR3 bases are TGTGCCAGCAGCCCAACTAGCTGGGATACGCAGTATTTT. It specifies CASSPTSWDTQYF.

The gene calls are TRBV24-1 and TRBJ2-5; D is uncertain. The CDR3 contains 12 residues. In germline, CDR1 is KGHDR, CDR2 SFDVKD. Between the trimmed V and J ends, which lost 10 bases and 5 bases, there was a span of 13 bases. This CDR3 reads CATGTSEETQYF. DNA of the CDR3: TGTGCCACGGGTACCAGCGAGGAGACCCAGTACTTC.

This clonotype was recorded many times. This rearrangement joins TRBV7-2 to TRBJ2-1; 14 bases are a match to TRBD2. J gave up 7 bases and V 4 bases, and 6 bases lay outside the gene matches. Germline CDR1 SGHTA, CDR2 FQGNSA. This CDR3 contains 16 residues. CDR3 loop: CASSSHGLAGGNEQFF. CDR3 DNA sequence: TGTGCCAGCAGCTCCCACGGACTAGCGGGGGGAAATGAGCAGTTCTTC.

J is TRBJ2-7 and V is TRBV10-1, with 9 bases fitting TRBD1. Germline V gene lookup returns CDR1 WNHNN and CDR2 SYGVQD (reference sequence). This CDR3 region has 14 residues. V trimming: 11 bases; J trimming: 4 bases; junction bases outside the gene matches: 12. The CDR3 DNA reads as TGCGCCGCCCACCTAACAGGGGGCAGTTACGAGCAGTACTTC. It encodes CAAHLTGGSYEQYF.

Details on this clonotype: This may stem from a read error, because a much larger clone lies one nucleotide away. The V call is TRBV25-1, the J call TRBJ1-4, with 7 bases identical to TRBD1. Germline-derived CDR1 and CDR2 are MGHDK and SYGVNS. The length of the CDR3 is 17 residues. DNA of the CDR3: TGTGCCGGCAGCCCCAATACACCGGGACAGACTAATGAAAAACTGTTTTTT. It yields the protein CAGSPNTPGQTNEKLFF. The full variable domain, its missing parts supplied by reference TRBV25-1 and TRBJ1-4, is EADIYQTPRYLVIGTGKKITLECSQTMGHDKMYWYQQDPGMELHLIHYSYGVNSTEKGDLSSESTVSRIRTEHFPLTLESARPSHTSQYLCAGSPNTPGQTNEKLFFGSGTQLSVL.